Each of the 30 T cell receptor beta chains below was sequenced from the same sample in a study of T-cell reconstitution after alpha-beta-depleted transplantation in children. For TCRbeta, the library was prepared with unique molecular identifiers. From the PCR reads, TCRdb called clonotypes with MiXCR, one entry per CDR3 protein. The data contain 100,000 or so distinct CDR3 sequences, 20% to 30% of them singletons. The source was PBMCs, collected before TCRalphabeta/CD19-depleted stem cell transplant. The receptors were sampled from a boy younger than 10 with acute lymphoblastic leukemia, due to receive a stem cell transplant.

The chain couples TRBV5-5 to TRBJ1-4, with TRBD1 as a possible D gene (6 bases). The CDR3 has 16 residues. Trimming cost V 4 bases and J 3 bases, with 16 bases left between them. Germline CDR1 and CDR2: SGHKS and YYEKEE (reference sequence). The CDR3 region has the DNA TGTGCCAGCAGCCTGGAGGGGGGCAGGGCTAATGAAAAACTGTTTTTT. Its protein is CASSLEGGRANEKLFF.

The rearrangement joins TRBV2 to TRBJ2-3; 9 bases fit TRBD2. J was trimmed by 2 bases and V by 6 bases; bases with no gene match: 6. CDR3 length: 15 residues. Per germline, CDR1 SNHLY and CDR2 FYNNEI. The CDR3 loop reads CASRAGTSTTDTQYF. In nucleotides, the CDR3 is TGTGCCAGCAGGGCCGGGACTAGCACCACAGATACGCAGTATTTT.

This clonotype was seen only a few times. The DNA of the CDR3 is TGTGCCACCAGTGTTGAAGAGACCCAGTACTTC. Its protein product is CATSVEETQYF. The rearrangement joins TRBV24-1 to TRBJ2-5; D call uncertain. Per the germline V gene, CDR1 is KGHDR and CDR2 is SFDVKD. The V end was cut by 5 bases, the J end by 3 bases, with 3 bases between. This CDR3 is built from 11 residues.

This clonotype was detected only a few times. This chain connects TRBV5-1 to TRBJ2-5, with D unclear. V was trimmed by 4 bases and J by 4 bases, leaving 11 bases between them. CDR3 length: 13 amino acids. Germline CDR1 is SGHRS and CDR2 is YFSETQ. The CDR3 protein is CASSLGVGETQYF. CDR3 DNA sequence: TGCGCCAGCAGCCTCGGAGTGGGAGAGACCCAGTACTTC.

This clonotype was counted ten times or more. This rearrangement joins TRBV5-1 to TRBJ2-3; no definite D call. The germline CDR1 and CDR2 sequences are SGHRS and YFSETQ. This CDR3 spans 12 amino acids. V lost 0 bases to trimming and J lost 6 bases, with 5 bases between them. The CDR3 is CASSLGADTQYF. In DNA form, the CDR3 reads TGCGCCAGCAGCTTGGGAGCGGATACGCAGTATTTT.

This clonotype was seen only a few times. The CDR3 sequence: CAISETGSYEQYF. CDR3 in DNA: TGTGCCATCAGTGAGACAGGGTCCTACGAGCAGTACTTC. The chain carries TRBV10-3 and TRBJ2-7; D might be TRBD1 (6 bases). The CDR3 contains 13 residues. Between the trimmed V and J ends, which lost 2 bases and 1 base, there was a span of 6 bases. Per germline, CDR1 ENHRY and CDR2 SYGVKD.

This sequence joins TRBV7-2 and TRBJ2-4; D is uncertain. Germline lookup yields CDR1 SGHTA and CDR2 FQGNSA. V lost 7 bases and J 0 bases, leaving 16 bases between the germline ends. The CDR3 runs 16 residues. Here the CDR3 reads CASTWGRSLAKNIQYF. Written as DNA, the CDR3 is TGTGCCAGCACCTGGGGTAGGAGCTTAGCCAAAAACATTCAGTACTTC.

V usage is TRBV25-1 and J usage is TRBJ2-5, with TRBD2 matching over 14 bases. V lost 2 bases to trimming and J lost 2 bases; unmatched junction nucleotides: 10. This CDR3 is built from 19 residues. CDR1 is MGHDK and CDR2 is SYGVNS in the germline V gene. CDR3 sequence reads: CASSEPPGLAGVGQETQYF. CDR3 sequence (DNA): TGTGCCAGCAGTGAACCCCCGGGACTAGCGGGAGTGGGTCAAGAGACCCAGTACTTC.

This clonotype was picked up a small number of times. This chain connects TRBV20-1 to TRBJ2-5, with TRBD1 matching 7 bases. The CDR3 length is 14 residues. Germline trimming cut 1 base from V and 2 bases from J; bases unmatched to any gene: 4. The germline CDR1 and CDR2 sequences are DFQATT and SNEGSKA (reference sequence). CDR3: CSARAGTEQETQYF. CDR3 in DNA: TGCAGTGCTAGAGCCGGGACAGAACAAGAGACCCAGTACTTC.

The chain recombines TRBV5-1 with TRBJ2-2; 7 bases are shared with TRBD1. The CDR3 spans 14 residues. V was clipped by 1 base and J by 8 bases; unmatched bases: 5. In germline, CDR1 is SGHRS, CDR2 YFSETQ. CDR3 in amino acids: CASSLQQGSGELFF. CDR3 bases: TGCGCCAGCAGCTTGCAACAGGGGAGTGGGGAGCTGTTTTTT.

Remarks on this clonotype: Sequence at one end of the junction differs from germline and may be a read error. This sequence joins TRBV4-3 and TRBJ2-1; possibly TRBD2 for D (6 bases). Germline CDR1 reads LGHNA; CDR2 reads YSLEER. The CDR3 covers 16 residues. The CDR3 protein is CASSQMHQSGDHEQLF. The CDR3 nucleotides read TGCGCCAGCAGCCAAATGCACCAATCGGGAGATCATGAGCAGTTGTTC.

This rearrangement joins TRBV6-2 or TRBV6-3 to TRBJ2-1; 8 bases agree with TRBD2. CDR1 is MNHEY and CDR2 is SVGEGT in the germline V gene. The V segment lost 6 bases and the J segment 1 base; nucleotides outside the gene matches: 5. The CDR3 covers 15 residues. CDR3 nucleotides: TGTGCCAGCAGGGCTATAGCGGGATCCTACAATGAGCAGTTCTTC. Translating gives CASRAIAGSYNEQFF.

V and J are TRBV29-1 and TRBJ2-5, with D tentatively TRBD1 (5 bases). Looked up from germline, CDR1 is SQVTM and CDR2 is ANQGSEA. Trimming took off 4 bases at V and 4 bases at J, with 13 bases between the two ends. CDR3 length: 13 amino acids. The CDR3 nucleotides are TGCAGCGTTGGGGGCATCGCAGGAGAGACCCAGTACTTC. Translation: CSVGGIAGETQYF.

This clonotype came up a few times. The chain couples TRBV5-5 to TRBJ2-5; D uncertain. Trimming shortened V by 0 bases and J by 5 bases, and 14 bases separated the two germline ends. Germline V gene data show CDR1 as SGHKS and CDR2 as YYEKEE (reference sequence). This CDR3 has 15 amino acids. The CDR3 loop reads CASSLGLNPWETQYF. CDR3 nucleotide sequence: TGTGCCAGCAGCTTGGGACTCAACCCTTGGGAGACCCAGTACTTC.

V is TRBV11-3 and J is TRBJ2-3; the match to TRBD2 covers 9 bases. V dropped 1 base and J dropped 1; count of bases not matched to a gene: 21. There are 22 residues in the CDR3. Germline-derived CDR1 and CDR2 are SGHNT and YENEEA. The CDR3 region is CASSLVPRLRLAEVSGTDTQYF. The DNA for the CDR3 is TGTGCCAGCAGCTTAGTCCCCAGACTCAGACTAGCGGAGGTTTCTGGCACAGATACGCAGTATTTT.

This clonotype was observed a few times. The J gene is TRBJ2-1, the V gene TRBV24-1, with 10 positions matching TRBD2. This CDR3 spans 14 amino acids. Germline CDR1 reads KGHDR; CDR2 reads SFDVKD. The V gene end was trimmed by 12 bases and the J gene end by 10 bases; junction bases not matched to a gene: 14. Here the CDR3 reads CAAAGTSALSEQFF. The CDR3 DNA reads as TGTGCCGCAGCCGGGACTAGCGCCCTATCGGAGCAGTTCTTC.

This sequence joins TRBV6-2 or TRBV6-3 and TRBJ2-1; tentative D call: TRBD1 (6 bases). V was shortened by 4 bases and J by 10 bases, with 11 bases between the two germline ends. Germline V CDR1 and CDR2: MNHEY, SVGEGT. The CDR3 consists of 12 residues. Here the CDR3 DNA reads TGTGCCAGCAGTTCTACAAGGGGGGAGCAGTTCTTC. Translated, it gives CASSSTRGEQFF.

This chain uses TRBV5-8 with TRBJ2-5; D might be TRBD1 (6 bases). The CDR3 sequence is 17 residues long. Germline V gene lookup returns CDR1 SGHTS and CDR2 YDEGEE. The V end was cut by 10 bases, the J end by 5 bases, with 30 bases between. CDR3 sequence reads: CAAAPPLDSSFRETQYF. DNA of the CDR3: TGTGCCGCGGCTCCTCCGCTGGACAGTTCTTTTCGGGAGACCCAGTACTTC.

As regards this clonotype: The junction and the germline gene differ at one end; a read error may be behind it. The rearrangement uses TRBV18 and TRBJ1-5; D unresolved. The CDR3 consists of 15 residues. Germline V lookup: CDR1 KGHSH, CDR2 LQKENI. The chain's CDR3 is CARSPRQISNQPQHF. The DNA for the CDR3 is TGTGCCAGATCACCAAGGCAGATTAGCAATCAGCCCCAGCATTTT. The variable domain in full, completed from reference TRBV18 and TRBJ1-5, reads NAGVMQNPRHLVRRRGQEARLRCSPMKGHSHVYWYRQLPEEGLKFMVYLQKENIIDESGMPKERFSAEFPKEGPSILRIQQVVRGDSAAYFCARSPRQISNQPQHFGDGTRLSIL.

CDR3 loop: CASSVSLEYNEQFF. The CDR3 DNA is TGTGCCAGCAGCGTATCCCTAGAGTACAATGAGCAGTTCTTC. V usage is TRBV9 and J usage is TRBJ2-1; D ambiguous. V was pared by 1 base and J by 4 bases, with 9 bases between. The CDR3 length is 14 residues. CDR1 is SGDLS and CDR2 is YYNGEE in the germline V gene.

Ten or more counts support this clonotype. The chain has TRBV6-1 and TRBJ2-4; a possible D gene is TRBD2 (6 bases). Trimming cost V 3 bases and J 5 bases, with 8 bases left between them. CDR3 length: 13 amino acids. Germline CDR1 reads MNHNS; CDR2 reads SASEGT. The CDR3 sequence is CASSDSGENIQYF. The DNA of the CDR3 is TGTGCCAGCAGTGATAGCGGAGAAAACATTCAGTACTTC.

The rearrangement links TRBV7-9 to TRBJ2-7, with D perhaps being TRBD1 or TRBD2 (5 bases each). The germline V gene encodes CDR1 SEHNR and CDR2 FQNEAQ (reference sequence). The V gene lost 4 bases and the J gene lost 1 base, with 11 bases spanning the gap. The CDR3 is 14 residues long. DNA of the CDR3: TGTGCCAGCAGCTCCCTGGGGGATTCCTACGAGCAGTACTTC. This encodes CASSSLGDSYEQYF.

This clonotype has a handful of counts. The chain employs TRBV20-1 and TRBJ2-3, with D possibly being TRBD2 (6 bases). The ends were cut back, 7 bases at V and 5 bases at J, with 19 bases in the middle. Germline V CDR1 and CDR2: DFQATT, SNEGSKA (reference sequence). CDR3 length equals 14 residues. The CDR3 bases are TGCAGTGTCAAGCGGGTTCCCGCCCTAGATACGCAGTATTTT. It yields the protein CSVKRVPALDTQYF.

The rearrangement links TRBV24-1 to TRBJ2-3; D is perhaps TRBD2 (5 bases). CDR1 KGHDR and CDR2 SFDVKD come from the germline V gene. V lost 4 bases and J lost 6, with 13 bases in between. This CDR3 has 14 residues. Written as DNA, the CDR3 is TGTGCCACCAGTGAGCACGGGAATCTGGATACGCAGTATTTT. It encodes CATSEHGNLDTQYF.

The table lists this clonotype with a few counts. The DNA for the CDR3 is TGCAGTGCAAGTCGACAGGGGAAAAGAGAGACCCAGTACTTC. This codes for CSASRQGKRETQYF. This sequence joins TRBV20-1 and TRBJ2-5, with 8 bases fitting TRBD1. Unmatched junction bases numbered 10, after V lost 6 bases and J lost 4 bases. This CDR3 is built from 14 residues. The germline V gene encodes CDR1 DFQATT and CDR2 SNEGSKA (reference sequence).

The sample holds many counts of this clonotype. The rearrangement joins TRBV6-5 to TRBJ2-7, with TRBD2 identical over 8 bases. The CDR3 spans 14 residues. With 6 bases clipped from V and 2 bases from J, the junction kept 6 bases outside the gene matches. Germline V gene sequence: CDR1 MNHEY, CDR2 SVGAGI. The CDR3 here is CASSLTSGPYEQYF. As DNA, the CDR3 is TGTGCCAGCAGCTTAACTAGCGGTCCCTACGAGCAGTACTTC.

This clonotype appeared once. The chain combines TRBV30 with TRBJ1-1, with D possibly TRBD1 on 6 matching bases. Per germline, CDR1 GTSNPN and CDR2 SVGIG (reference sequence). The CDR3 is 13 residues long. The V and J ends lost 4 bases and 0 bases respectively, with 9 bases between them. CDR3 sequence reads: CAWKDRMNTEAFF. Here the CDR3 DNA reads TGTGCCTGGAAGGACAGAATGAACACTGAAGCTTTCTTT. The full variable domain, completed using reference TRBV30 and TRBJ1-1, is SQTIHQWPATLVQPVGSPLSLECTVEGTSNPNLYWYRQAAGRGLQLLFYSVGIGQISSEVPQNLSASRPQDRQFILSSKKLLLSDSGFYLCAWKDRMNTEAFFGQGTRLTVV.

The CDR3 reads CSARFPTGRDDYSNQPQHF. CDR3 sequence (DNA): TGCAGTGCTAGATTTCCGACAGGCCGAGATGATTATAGCAATCAGCCCCAGCATTTT. V gene TRBV20-1 combines with J gene TRBJ1-5; D perhaps matches TRBD1 (6 bases). Germline V CDR1 and CDR2: DFQATT, SNEGSKA (reference sequence). Trimming took 2 bases from V and 0 from J, leaving 23 bases between them. There are 19 residues in the CDR3.

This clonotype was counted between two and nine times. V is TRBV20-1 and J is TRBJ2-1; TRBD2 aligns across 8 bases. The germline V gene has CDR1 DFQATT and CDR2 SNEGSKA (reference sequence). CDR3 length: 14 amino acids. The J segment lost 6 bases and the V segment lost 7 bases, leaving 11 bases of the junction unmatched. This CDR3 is CSVPSGTSFNEQFF. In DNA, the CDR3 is TGCAGTGTACCCTCGGGGACTAGTTTCAATGAGCAGTTCTTC.

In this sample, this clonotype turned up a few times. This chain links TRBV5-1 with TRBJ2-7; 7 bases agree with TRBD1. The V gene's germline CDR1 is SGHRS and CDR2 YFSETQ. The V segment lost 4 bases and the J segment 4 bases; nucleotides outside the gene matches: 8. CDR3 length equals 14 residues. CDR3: CASSLRQGGYEQYF. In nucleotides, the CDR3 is TGCGCCAGCAGCCTACGACAGGGTGGGTACGAGCAGTACTTC.